The sequence of this TCR beta chain was determined in a study of T cell responses to AZD1222 COVID-19 vaccine. Study-level results: Once two AZD1222 doses were given, Spike-specific TCR breadth and depth went up. Regions 160-218 and 743-854 dominated among vaccine-associated CD4 TCRs spanning spike. Baseline serology detected seropositivity in only a handful of AZD1222 recipients. Nearly half of spike-specific TCRs reportedly target unmutated variant regions.

The method was immunoSEQ multiplex PCR; TCRdb's version includes in-frame clones alone and lacks a portion of them. The sample holds approximately 100,000 clones, around 94% seen once. The CDR3 extends over 13 amino acids. The V end lost 7 bases, the J end lost 9 bases, and 16 bases lay between the germline ends. Remarks on this clone: The antigen remains undetermined.

The rearrangement joins TRBV12-3 or TRBV12-4 to TRBJ1-3; D gene ambiguous. This receptor was identified in an adult in good health. Source: peripheral blood, taken on day 0 of AZD1222 vaccination. CDR3 sequence reads: CASTPRMAATIYF. The CDR3 DNA follows: TGTGCCAGCACCCCGAGGATGGCTGCCACCATATATTTT.